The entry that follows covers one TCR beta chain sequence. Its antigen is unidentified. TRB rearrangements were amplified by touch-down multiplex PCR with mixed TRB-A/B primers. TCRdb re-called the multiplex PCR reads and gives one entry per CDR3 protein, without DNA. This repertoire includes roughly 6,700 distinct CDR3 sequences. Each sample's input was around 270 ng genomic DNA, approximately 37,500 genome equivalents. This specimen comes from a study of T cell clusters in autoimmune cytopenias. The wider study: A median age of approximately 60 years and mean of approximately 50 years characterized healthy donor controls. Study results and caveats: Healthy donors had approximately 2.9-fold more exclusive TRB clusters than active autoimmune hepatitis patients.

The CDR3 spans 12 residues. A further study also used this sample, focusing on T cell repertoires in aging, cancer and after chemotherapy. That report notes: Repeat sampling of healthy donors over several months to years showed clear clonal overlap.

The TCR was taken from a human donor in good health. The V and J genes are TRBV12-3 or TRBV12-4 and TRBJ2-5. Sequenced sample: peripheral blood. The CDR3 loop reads CASSLDTQTQYF.